The clone carrying this T cell receptor beta chain was observed a handful of times. Its antigen is as yet unknown. From the 5' RACE reads, TCRdb called clonotypes with MiXCR, one entry per CDR3 protein. This table has 200,000 to 250,000 distinct CDR3 sequences, around 9.5% appearing once. This sample is drawn from a study of T-cell memory formation after mild COVID-19. Study conclusions and caveats: The main location of contracting CD4+ clones was CM and EM, and that of contracting CD8+ clones was EMRA.

Trimming shortened V by 0 bases and J by 3 bases, and 5 bases separated the two germline ends. The CDR3 covers 13 residues. Germline CDR1 reads MNHNY; CDR2 reads SVGAGI (reference sequence). This clonotype was obtained from a man aged 18 to 29 who had mild COVID-19 (a few samples of this study predate the infection). Cell type and time point are not known. The sequencing input was PBMCs or a T cell subset sorted from them (not recorded which). The chain has TRBV6-6 and TRBJ2-5; D is uncertain. CDR3 coding DNA: TGTGCCAGCAGTTACTCGGGGAAAGAGACCCAGTACTTC. Its translation is CASSYSGKETQYF.